The T cell receptor (beta chain) described here comes from a study of OX40 agonist ivuxolimab in advanced cancers. In the study overall: Of the participants, 35% to 50% had some prior anti-PD-1, anti-PD-L1 or anti-CTLA-4 therapy, which was allowed.

The CDR3 consists of 18 residues. Measured with immunoSEQ multiplex PCR; TCRdb has only the in-frame clones, and not every one. The sample includes tens of thousands of clones, 90% seen only once; the top ten take more than 0.3%. The chain joins TRBV12-2 to TRBJ2-7; no DNA check was done on the table's D call, TRBD2. TRBV12-2 is a pseudogene segment. The sequence was obtained from an adult with an advanced solid tumor such as melanoma, head and neck, liver or kidney cancer. The sample here was CD4+ or CD8+ T cells sorted from blood, taken in a trial of the OX40 agonist ivuxolimab. The CDR3 bases are TGTGCAAGTCGCCCTATCATCCTTCGTCGCGGACTAGCGGGGGGGCTCTCGTTC. Translated: CASRPIILRRGLAGGLSF.